The 12 T cell receptor beta chains below were found in one sample sequenced in a study of blood T cell repertoires in COVID-19. Sequencing used immunoSEQ multiplex PCR; TCRdb keeps in-frame clones, though not all of them. Counted here are about 99,000 clones, 70% to 90% occurring once; the ten biggest clones make up just over 3%. Sequences were obtained from peripheral blood. The source of these receptors is a middle-aged man in a cohort sampled during active COVID-19.

The CDR3 is CASSVFSGNTIYF. The CDR3 bases are TGTGCCAGTAGCGTCTTTTCTGGAAACACCATATATTTT. The rearrangement uses TRBV19 and TRBJ1-3; D is ambiguous. Germline V CDR1 and CDR2: LNHDA, SQIVND (reference sequence). The CDR3 has 13 residues. Between the trimmed V and J ends, which lost 6 bases and 1 base, there was a span of 7 bases. Full variable domain (missing parts from reference TRBV19 and TRBJ1-3): DGGITQSPKYLFRKEGQNVTLSCEQNLNHDAMYWYRQDPGQGLRLIYYSQIVNDFQKGDIAEGYSVSREKKESFPLTVTSAQKNPTAFYLCASSVFSGNTIYFGEGSWLTVV.

The chain is built from TRBV5-1 and TRBJ1-1, with D unresolved. CDR3 length: 15 residues. V was clipped by 2 bases and J by 3 bases, with 14 bases between them. From germline, CDR1 is SGHRS and CDR2 YFSETQ. As DNA, the CDR3 is TGCGCCAGCAGCTTCGGCGCGTTCAGCGACACTGAAGCTTTCTTT. Its protein is CASSFGAFSDTEAFF.

The genes are TRBV19 and TRBJ1-1, with D tentatively TRBD1 (5 bases). Trimming shortened V by 5 bases and J by 3 bases, and 13 bases separated the two germline ends. This CDR3 has 14 amino acids. Germline lookup yields CDR1 LNHDA and CDR2 SQIVND (reference sequence). The CDR3 region has the DNA TGTGCCAGTAGTCGCAGGGCTGGGTACACTGAAGCTTTCTTT. Its translation: CASSRRAGYTEAFF.

J is TRBJ2-1 and V is TRBV7-8, with 7 bases that match TRBD2. J was trimmed by 2 bases and V by 5 bases; bases with no gene match: 9. The V gene's germline CDR1 is SGHVS and CDR2 FQNEAQ. The CDR3 extends over 16 amino acids. In nucleotides, the CDR3 is TGTGCCAGCAGCGCAAGAGCGGGGACCGCCTACAATGAGCAGTTCTTC. Amino acid sequence: CASSARAGTAYNEQFF.

The J gene is TRBJ2-2, the V gene TRBV10-1; 8 bases align to TRBD1. V gave up 3 bases and J gave up 4 bases; unmatched junction bases: 4. Germline-derived CDR1 and CDR2 are WNHNN and SYGVQD (reference sequence). There are 15 residues in the CDR3. CDR3 sequence (DNA): TGCGCCAGCAGTGATACAGGGGGAGGCACCGGGGAGCTGTTTTTT. Its translation: CASSDTGGGTGELFF.

This clone appeared once. The rearrangement links TRBV4-2 to TRBJ1-2; tentative D call: TRBD1 (5 bases). Trimming shortened V by 1 base and J by 9 bases, and 18 bases separated the two germline ends. The germline V gene has CDR1 LGHNA and CDR2 YNFKEQ. The CDR3 is made up of 15 amino acids. CDR3 DNA sequence: TGTGCCAGCAGCCAAGCTCGTAGGGGCTCGGGTAGCTACACCTTC. This translates into CASSQARRGSGSYTF.

The chain recombines TRBV19 with TRBJ2-3; D might be TRBD1 (5 bases). In germline, CDR1 is LNHDA, CDR2 SQIVND (reference sequence). The CDR3 totals 14 residues. V lost 5 bases and J lost 0, with 9 bases in between. CDR3: CASSPAGSTDTQYF. Written as DNA, the CDR3 is TGTGCCAGTAGTCCCGCAGGGAGCACAGATACGCAGTATTTT.

The genes are TRBV7-9 and TRBJ1-2, with D perhaps matching TRBD1 (6 bases). This CDR3 region has 14 residues. Germline V lookup: CDR1 SEHNR, CDR2 FQNEAQ (reference sequence). Trimming stripped 2 bases from V and 1 base from J, with 8 bases between. The CDR3 region is CASSLMDSNYGYTF. The CDR3 DNA follows: TGTGCCAGCAGCTTAATGGACAGTAACTATGGCTACACCTTC.

The rearrangement joins TRBV19 to TRBJ2-1; TRBD2 aligns across 10 bases. Germline values: CDR1 LNHDA, CDR2 SQIVND (reference sequence). This CDR3 contains 17 residues. V lost 2 bases and J lost 3; bases outside the gene matches: 7. The CDR3, as DNA: TGTGCCAGTAGTATAAGGGCCTTAGCGGGGGGCTACAATGAGCAGTTCTTC. Amino acids: CASSIRALAGGYNEQFF.

The gene calls are TRBV5-5 and TRBJ1-2; TRBD1 might be the D (5 bases). This CDR3 is built from 14 residues. Per the germline V gene, CDR1 is SGHKS and CDR2 is YYEKEE (reference sequence). V was pared by 2 bases and J by 2 bases, with 10 bases between. CDR3 region: CASSFQGGNYGYTF. For the CDR3, the DNA is TGTGCCAGCAGCTTCCAGGGCGGAAACTATGGCTACACCTTC.

The chain couples TRBV6-1 to TRBJ1-6; D not certain. CDR1 is MNHNS, CDR2 SASEGT, per germline. The CDR3 contains 16 residues. V was shortened by 2 bases and J by 0 bases, with 8 bases between the two germline ends. CDR3 nucleotide sequence: TGTGCCAGCAGTGAACTGGGGAGCTCCTATAATTCACCCCTCCACTTT. Its translation: CASSELGSSYNSPLHF.

V is TRBV7-9 and J is TRBJ1-3; TRBD1 aligns across 11 bases. The V and J ends lost 5 bases and 1 base, in that order; junction bases with no gene match: 4. This CDR3 contains 16 residues. CDR1 SEHNR and CDR2 FQNEAQ come from the germline V gene (reference sequence). The DNA of the CDR3 is TGTGCCAGCAGCGGACAGGGGGCTGTTTCTGGAAACACCATATATTTT. This translates into CASSGQGAVSGNTIYF.